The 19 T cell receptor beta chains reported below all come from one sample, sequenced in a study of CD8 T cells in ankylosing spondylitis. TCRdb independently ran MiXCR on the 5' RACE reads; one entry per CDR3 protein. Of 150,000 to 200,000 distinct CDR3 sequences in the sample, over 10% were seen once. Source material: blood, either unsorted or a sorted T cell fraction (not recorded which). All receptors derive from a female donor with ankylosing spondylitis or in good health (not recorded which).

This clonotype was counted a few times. The CDR3 reads CASREFLEETQYF. For the CDR3, the DNA is TGCGCCAGCAGGGAATTCTTAGAAGAGACCCAGTACTTC. The chain carries TRBV5-1 and TRBJ2-5; D call uncertain. Per the germline V gene, CDR1 is SGHRS and CDR2 is YFSETQ. The V gene lost 5 bases and the J gene lost 3 bases, with 11 bases spanning the gap. CDR3 size: 13 residues. Complete variable domain (other parts from reference TRBV5-1 and TRBJ2-5): KAGVTQTPRYLIKTRGQQVTLSCSPISGHRSVSWYQQTPGQGLQFLFEYFSETQRNKGNFPGRFSGRQFSNSRSEMNVSTLELGDSALYLCASREFLEETQYFGPGTRLLVL.

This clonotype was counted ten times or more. The DNA of the CDR3 is TGTGCCAGCAGCCAAGTTTACCCTTTCACCGGGGAGCTGTTTTTT. Encoded protein: CASSQVYPFTGELFF. V usage is TRBV14 and J usage is TRBJ2-2; D ambiguous. The CDR3 runs to 15 residues. V was clipped by 1 base and J by 4 bases, with 10 bases between them. The germline CDR1 and CDR2 sequences are SGHDN and FVKESK.

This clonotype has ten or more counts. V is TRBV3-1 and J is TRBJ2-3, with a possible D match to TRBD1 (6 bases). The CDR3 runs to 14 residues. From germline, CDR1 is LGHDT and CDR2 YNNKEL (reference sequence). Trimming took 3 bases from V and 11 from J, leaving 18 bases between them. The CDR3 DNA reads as TGTGCCAGCAGCCAGCTGACCGGGACAAGGGTGCAGTATTTT. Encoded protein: CASSQLTGTRVQYF.

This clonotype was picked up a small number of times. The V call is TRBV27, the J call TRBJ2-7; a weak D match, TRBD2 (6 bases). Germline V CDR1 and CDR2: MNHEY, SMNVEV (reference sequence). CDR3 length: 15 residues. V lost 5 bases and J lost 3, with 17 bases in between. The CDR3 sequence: CASSPSGRFVYEQYF. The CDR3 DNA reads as TGTGCCAGCAGTCCGTCAGGGAGGTTCGTCTACGAGCAGTACTTC.

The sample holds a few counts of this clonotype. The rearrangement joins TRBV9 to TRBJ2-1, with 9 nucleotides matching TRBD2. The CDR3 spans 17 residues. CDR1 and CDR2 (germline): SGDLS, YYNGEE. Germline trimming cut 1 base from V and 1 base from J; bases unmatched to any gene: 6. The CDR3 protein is CASSVTAGGASYNEQFF. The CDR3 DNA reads TGTGCCAGCAGCGTAACAGCGGGAGGTGCATCCTACAATGAGCAGTTCTTC.

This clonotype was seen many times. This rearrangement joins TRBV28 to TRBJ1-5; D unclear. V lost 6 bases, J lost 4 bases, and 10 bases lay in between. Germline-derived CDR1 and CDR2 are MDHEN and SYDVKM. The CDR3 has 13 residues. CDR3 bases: TGTGCCAGCAGGGTGGTCGGAAATCAGCCCCAGCATTTT. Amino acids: CASRVVGNQPQHF.

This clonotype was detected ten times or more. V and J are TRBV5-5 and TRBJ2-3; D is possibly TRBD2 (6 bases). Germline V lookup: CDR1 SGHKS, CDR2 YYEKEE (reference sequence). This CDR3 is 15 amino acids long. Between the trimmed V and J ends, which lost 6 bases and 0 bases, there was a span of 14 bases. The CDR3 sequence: CASNLAASSTDTQYF. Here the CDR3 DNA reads TGTGCCAGCAACTTAGCGGCTTCTAGCACAGATACGCAGTATTTT.

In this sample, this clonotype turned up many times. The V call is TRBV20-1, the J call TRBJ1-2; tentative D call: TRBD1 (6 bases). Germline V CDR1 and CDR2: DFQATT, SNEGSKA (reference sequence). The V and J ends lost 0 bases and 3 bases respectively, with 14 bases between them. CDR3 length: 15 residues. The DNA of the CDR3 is TGCAGTGCTAGAGATCCGGACAGCCAACACTATGGCTACACCTTC. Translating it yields CSARDPDSQHYGYTF.

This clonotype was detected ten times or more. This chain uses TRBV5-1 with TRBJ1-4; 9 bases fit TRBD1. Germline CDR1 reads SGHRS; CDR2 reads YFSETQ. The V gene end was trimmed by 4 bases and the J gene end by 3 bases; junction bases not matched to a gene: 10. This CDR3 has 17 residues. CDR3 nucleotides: TGCGCCAGCAGCACGACGACAGGGGGTTTAGCTAATGAAAAACTGTTTTTT. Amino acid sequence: CASSTTTGGLANEKLFF. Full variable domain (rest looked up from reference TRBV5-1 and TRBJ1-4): KAGVTQTPRYLIKTRGQQVTLSCSPISGHRSVSWYQQTPGQGLQFLFEYFSETQRNKGNFPGRFSGRQFSNSRSEMNVSTLELGDSALYLCASSTTTGGLANEKLFFGSGTQLSVL.

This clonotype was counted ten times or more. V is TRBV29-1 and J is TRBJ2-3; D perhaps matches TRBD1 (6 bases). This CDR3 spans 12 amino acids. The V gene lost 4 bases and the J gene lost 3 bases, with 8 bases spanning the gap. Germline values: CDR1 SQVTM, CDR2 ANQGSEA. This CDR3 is CSVGDKTDTQYF. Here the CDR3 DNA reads TGCAGCGTTGGGGACAAGACAGATACGCAGTATTTT.

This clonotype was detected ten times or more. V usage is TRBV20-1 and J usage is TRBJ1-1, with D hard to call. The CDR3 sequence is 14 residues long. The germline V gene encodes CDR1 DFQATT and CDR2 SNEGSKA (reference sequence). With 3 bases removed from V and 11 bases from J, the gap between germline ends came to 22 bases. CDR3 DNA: TGCAGTGCTAGTTTACCACAAGGGAACGGGGAGGCTTTCTTT. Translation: CSASLPQGNGEAFF.

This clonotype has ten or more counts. CDR3 amino acids: CASSLAEGVYEQYF. CDR3 DNA: TGTGCCAGCAGCTTAGCTGAGGGGGTCTACGAGCAGTACTTC. The chain uses TRBV11-2 and TRBJ2-7; the D gene is possibly TRBD1 (6 bases). Germline CDR1 SGHAT, CDR2 FQNNGV. The CDR3 runs 14 residues. Between the trimmed V and J ends, which lost 1 base and 3 bases, there was a span of 10 bases.

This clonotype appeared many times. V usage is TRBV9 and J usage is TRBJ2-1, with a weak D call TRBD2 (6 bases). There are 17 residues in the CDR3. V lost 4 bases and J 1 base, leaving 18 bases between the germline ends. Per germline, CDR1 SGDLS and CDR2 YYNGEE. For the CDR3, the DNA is TGTGCCAGCAGCCCGAACGCGGAGGGTTATTCCTACAATGAGCAGTTCTTC. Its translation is CASSPNAEGYSYNEQFF.

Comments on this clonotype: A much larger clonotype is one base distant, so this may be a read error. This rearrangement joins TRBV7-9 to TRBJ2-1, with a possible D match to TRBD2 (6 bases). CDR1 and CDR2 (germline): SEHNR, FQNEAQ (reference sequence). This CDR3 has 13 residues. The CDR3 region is CASSLADGGEQCF. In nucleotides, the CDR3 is TGTGCCAGCAGCTTAGCGGACGGGGGTGAGCAGTGCTTC.

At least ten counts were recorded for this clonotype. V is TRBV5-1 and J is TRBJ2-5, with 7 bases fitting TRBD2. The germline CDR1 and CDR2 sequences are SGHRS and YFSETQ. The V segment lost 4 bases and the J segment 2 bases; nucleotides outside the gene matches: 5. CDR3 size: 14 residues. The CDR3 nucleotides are TGCGCCAGCAGCCTTACTAGCGTACAAGAGACCCAGTACTTC. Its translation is CASSLTSVQETQYF.

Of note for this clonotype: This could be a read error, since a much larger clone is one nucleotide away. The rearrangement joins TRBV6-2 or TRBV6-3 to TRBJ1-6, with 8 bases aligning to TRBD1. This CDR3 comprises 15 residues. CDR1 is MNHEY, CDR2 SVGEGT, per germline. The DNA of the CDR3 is TGTGCCCGCAGTAAACCTACGACAGGGGCTTCACCCCTCCACTTT. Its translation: CARSKPTTGASPLHF.

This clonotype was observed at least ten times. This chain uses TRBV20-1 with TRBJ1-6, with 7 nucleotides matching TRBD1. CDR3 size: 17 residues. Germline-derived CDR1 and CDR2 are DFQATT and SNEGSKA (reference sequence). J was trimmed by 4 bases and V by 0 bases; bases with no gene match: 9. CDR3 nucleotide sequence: TGCAGTGCTAGAGATCTAACAGGGGACATGTATAATTCACCCCTCCACTTT. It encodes CSARDLTGDMYNSPLHF.

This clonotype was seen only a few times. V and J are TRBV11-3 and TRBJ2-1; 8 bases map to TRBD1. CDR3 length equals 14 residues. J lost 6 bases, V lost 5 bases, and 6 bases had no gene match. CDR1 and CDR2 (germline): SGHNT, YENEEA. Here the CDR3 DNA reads TGTGCCAGCAGCCCTGGGACAGGCCCCAATGAGCAGTTCTTC. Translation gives CASSPGTGPNEQFF.

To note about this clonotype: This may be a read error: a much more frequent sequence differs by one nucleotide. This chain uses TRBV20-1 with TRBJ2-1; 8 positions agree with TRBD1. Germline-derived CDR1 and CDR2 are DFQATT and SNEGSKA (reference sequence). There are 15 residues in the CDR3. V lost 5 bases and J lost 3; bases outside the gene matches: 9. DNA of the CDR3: TGCAGTGCTCAATCGGGACAGGATGTCTACAATGAGCAGTTCTTC. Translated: CSAQSGQDVYNEQFF.